The 4 T cell receptor beta chains below come from one sample, sequenced in a study of blood T cell repertoires in COVID-19. The method was immunoSEQ multiplex PCR; TCRdb's version includes in-frame clones alone and lacks a portion of them. The table records 300,000 to 400,000 clones, approximately 85% of them present only once. Sample: peripheral blood. The receptors shown here come from a human donor in a cohort sampled during active COVID-19.

The CDR3 sequence is CASSFFSNQPQHF. The CDR3 DNA reads TGTGCCAGCAGTTTCTTTAGCAATCAGCCCCAGCATTTT. The chain couples TRBV11-2 to TRBJ1-5; D is uncertain. This CDR3 is 13 amino acids long. The germline V gene encodes CDR1 SGHAT and CDR2 FQNNGV. Trimming cost V 6 bases and J 0 bases, with 6 bases left between them.

The CDR3 sequence: CASSQPGLASDTQYF. DNA of the CDR3: TGCGCCAGCAGCCAGCCGGGACTAGCTTCAGATACGCAGTATTTT. The chain recombines TRBV4-1 with TRBJ2-3, with TRBD2 matching 9 bases. Per the germline V gene, CDR1 is MGHRA and CDR2 is YSYEKL. The CDR3 has 15 amino acids. Losses at the gene ends were 3 bases for V and 4 bases for J; bases not matched to a gene: 5.

The chain has TRBV6-4 and TRBJ1-1; D is unresolved. This CDR3 is built from 13 residues. Germline CDR1 is MRHNA and CDR2 is SNTAGT. With 6 bases removed from V and 1 base from J, the gap between germline ends came to 9 bases. In DNA, the CDR3 is TGTGCCAGCAGCGGGTCCAGGAACACTGAAGCTTTCTTT. Its translation is CASSGSRNTEAFF.

The genes are TRBV19 and TRBJ2-5; tentative D call: TRBD1 (6 bases). Germline V gives CDR1 LNHDA, CDR2 SQIVND (reference sequence). The germline V and J ends were trimmed by 1 base and 1 base, with 13 bases remaining between them. The CDR3 extends over 16 amino acids. The CDR3 spells CASSIVGAKSQETQYF. In nucleotides, the CDR3 is TGTGCCAGTAGTATAGTGGGGGCCAAGAGCCAAGAGACCCAGTACTTC.